This TCR beta chain derives from a study of blood T cell repertoires in COVID-19. Generated by immunoSEQ multiplex PCR, the TCRdb table keeps only in-frame clones and is missing some. The sample consists of about 370,000 clones, around 87% of them appearing once. Trimming stripped 4 bases from V and 3 bases from J, with 7 bases between. The CDR3 length is 12 residues. Germline CDR1 SGHRS, CDR2 YFSETQ. This clone was seen only a few times. What was sequenced was peripheral blood. The sequence came from a woman under 40 with COVID-19, enrolled during active disease. The chain joins TRBV5-1 to TRBJ1-2; D is perhaps TRBD1 (5 bases). CDR3: CASSPRDYGYTF. DNA of the CDR3: TGCGCCAGCAGCCCCAGGGACTATGGCTACACCTTC.